Here is one TCR beta chain with its context. Using immunoSEQ multiplex PCR, the repertoire was profiled, and TCRdb retains in-frame clones only, with some absent. In the table there are about 130,000 clones, roughly 91% of which are singletons. The data stem from a study of radiation and T cells in renal cell carcinoma. Time point in this sample: blood 2 weeks post-SBRT. Treatment given: 15 Gy SBRT to primary tumor, nephrectomy 4 weeks later. Radiation-treated patients gave blood at baseline, week 2 and week 4. CDR3 length: 15 amino acids. The germline V and J ends were trimmed by 5 bases and 2 bases, with 13 bases remaining between them. Germline-derived CDR1 and CDR2 are MDHEN and SYDVKM.

Material: blood, obtained from a patient whose treatment included radiotherapy and nephrectomy. The chain carries TRBV28 and TRBJ1-3; D not resolved. This TCR derives from a woman aged 70-85 years with renal cell carcinoma. The CDR3 nucleotides read TGTGCCAGCAGTCTCTTCCGCCAGGCTGGAAACACCATATATTTT. Amino acids: CASSLFRQAGNTIYF.